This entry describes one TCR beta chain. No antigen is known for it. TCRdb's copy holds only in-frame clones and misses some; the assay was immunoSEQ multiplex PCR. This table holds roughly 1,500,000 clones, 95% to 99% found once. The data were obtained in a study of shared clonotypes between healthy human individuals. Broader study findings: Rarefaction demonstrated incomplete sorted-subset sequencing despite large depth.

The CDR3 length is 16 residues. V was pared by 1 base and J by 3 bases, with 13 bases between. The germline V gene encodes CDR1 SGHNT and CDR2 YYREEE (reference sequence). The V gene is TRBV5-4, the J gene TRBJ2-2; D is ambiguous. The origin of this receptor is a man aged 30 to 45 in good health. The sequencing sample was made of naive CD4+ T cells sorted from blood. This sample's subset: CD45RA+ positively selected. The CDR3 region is CASSLWRVKYTGELFF. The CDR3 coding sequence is TGTGCCAGCAGCTTGTGGCGAGTAAAGTACACCGGGGAGCTGTTTTTT.